This TCR beta chain emerged from a study of blood T cells in healthy people across ages. Study outcomes and limitations: Roughly linear declines in TCR beta diversity per million T cells occurred with age.

The second PCR ran 7 to 11 cycles with a sample-barcoded 5' primer and J-beta primers. TCRdb itself ran the 5' RACE reads through MiXCR, one entry per CDR3 protein. The sample consists of under 800,000 distinct CDR3 sequences, around 21% of them appearing once. The CDR3 totals 13 residues. The V gene end was trimmed by 0 bases and the J gene end by 9 bases; junction bases not matched to a gene: 5. The germline gives CDR1 DFQATT, CDR2 SNEGSKA (reference sequence). This clonotype appeared many times. Its matching antigen is unknown. The material sequenced was blood. The genes are TRBV20-1 and TRBJ2-4; 7 bases line up with TRBD2. This receptor was obtained from a man in his 70s in good health. The CDR3 reads CSARDLGEGIQYF. CDR3 nucleotides: TGCAGTGCTAGAGATTTAGGGGAGGGCATTCAGTACTTC.